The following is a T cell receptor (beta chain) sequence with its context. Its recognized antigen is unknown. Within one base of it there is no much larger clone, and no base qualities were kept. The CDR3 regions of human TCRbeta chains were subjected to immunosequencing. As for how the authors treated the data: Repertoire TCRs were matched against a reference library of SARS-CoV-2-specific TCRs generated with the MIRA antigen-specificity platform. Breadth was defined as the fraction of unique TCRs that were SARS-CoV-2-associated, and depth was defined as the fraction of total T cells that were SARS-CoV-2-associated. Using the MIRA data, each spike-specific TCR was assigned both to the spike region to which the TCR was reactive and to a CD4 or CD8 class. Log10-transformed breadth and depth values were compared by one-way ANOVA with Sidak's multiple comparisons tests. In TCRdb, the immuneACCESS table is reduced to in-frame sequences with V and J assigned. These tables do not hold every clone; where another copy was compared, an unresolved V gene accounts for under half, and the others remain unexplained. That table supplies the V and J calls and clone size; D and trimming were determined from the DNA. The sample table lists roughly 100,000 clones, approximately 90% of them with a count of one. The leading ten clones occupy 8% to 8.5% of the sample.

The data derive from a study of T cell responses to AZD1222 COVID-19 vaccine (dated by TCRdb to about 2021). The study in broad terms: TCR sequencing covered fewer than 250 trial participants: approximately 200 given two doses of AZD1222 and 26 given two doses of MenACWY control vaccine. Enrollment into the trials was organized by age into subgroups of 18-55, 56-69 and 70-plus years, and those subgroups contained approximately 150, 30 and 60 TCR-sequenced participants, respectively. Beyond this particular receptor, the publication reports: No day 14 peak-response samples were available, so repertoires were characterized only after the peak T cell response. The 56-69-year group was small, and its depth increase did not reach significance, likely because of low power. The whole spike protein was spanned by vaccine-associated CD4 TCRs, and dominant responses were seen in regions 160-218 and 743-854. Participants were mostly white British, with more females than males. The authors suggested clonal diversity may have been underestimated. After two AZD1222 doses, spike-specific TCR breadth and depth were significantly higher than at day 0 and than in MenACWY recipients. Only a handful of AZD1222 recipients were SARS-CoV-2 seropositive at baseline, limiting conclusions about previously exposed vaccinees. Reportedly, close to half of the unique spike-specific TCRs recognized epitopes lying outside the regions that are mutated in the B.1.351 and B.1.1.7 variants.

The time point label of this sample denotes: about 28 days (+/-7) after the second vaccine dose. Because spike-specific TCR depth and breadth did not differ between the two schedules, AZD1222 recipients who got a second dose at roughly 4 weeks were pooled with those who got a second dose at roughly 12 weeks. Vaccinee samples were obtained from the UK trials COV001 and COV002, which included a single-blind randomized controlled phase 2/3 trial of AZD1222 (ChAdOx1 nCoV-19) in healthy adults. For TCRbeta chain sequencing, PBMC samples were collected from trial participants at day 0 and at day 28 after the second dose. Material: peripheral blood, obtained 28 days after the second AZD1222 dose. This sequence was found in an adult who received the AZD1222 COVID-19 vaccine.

The sequenced DNA: TGTGCCAGTAGACTCCGGGACAGCTTCCACGAGCAGTACTTC. Its protein reads: CASRLRDSFHEQYF. The V and J genes are TRBV19 and TRBJ2-7, and TRBD1 aligns with 7 junction nucleotides. From the germline V gene (reference sequence), CDR1 is LNHDA and CDR2 is SQIVND. The CDR3 starts with the cysteine, ends with the phenylalanine, and has 14 residues. Kept here is only the CDR3 DNA, which spans 42 bases and is read in frame from base 1. Ends trimmed: V by 6 bases, J by 5 bases; bases unmatched to a gene: 10.